This TCR beta chain was retrieved from a study of OX40 agonist ivuxolimab in advanced cancers. At the level of the study: Ivuxolimab, which is an agonistic anti-OX40 (CD134) antibody, was administered to the patients. Patients were roughly 87% male with ages roughly 20 to 90, mean 60.

Using immunoSEQ multiplex PCR, the repertoire was profiled, and TCRdb retains in-frame clones only, with some absent. The sample yields 71,000 or so clones, around 83% seen once. The CDR3 length is 14 residues. V lost 5 bases, J lost 0 bases, and 9 bases lay in between. Germline CDR1 reads MNHNY; CDR2 reads SVGAGI (reference sequence). This receptor was identified in an adult with an advanced solid tumor such as melanoma, head and neck, liver or kidney cancer. Material: CD4+ or CD8+ T cells sorted from blood, obtained in a trial of the OX40 agonist ivuxolimab. The rearrangement uses TRBV6-6 and TRBJ2-3; D is undetermined. The DNA of the CDR3 is TGTGCCAGCAGTGACGCTCCTAGCACAGATACGCAGTATTTT. This gives the protein CASSDAPSTDTQYF.